A selection of T cell receptor beta chains follows, all from one sample in a study of PD-L1 blockade in urothelial cancer. Using immunoSEQ multiplex PCR, the repertoire was profiled, and TCRdb retains in-frame clones only, with some absent. The data hold around 20,000 clones, with around 88% observed a single time. The sequencing used PBMCs, collected around atezolizumab (anti-PD-L1) treatment. These receptors all come from a man between 45 and 60 years old with urothelial cancer. The CDR3 runs from the conserved cysteine through the conserved F or W. Each record gives: CDR3 length, D gene, J gene, clone size, V gene, CDR3 DNA, CDR3 protein. A D gene is named only where the DNA matches it firmly. Clone sizes are given selectively: once, few, many, or a class where the clone is expanded.

>14|.|TRBJ2-3|.|TRBV7-3
TGTGCCAGCACCCCGGGGTATGGCACAGATACGCAGTATTTT
CASTPGYGTDTQYF
>15|TRBD1|TRBJ2-3|few|TRBV7-2
TGTGCCAGCAGCTACATGACAGGGCGCACAGATACGCAGTATTTT
CASSYMTGRTDTQYF
>15|.|TRBJ1-2|.|TRBV11-2
TGTGCCAGCAAAACCGGACGGGGATCTAACTATGGCTACACCTTC
CASKTGRGSNYGYTF
>15|.|TRBJ2-5|.|TRBV6-6
TGTGCCAGCAGTTACCCCACAGGGTTGCAAGAGACCCAGTACTTC
CASSYPTGLQETQYF
>15|TRBD1|TRBJ1-5|.|TRBV18
TGTGCCAGCTCACCAGACAGGGTATCGGGTCAGCCCCAGCATTTT
CASSPDRVSGQPQHF
>17|.|TRBJ2-2|.|TRBV11-3
TGTGCCAGCAGCGCATCGGGGTGGGGGGCGAACACCGGGGAGCTGTTTTTT
CASSASGWGANTGELFF
>16|TRBD1|TRBJ2-7|.|TRBV4-1
TGCGCCAGCAGCCAAGACCCGACAGGGATGCAGTACGAGCAGTACTTC
CASSQDPTGMQYEQYF
>15|.|TRBJ1-1|.|TRBV19
TGTGCCAGAAAAAGAGGGGGGGGCCGGGATACTGAAGCTTTCTTT
CARKRGGGRDTEAFF
>15|.|TRBJ2-5|.|TRBV6-5
TGTGCCAGCAGTTACTCGCTAGTAGCCCAAGAGACCCAGTACTTC
CASSYSLVAQETQYF
>20|TRBD2|TRBJ2-1|.|TRBV4-1
TGCGCCAGCAGCCAAATTTTAGTAAGACTAGCGGGAGCGAGGGACAATGAGCAGTTCTTC
CASSQILVRLAGARDNEQFF
>15|.|TRBJ2-7|.|TRBV9
TGTGCCAGCAGCGTAGGATTCAGGGCGTTGGACGAGCAGTACTTC
CASSVGFRALDEQYF
>14|.|TRBJ2-7|few|TRBV27
TGTGCCAGCAGTCTGGACAGCGTCGTGGTGGAGCAGTACTTC
CASSLDSVVVEQYF
>14|.|TRBJ2-7|.|TRBV9
TGTGCCAGCTCGGGGAACTTCGCGGGATCCGAGCAGTACTTC
CASSGNFAGSEQYF
>14|.|TRBJ2-1|few|TRBV27
TGTGCCAGCAGTCCTCGACCGGACTTCCATGAGCAGTTCTTC
CASSPRPDFHEQFF
>16|.|TRBJ2-1|.|TRBV5-6
TGTGCCAGCAGCGGGCCCCCCCTGAGCTCCTACAATGAGCAGTTCTTC
CASSGPPLSSYNEQFF
>17|TRBD2|TRBJ2-1|.|TRBV11-2
TGTGCCAGCAGCTTAGGTCCTCCCAGGACTAGCGGTATTGAGCAGTTCTTC
CASSLGPPRTSGIEQFF
>16|TRBD1|TRBJ1-2|once|TRBV10-1
TGCGCCAGCACCCCGCCGGACAGGGGTAATAACTATGGCTACACCTTC
CASTPPDRGNNYGYTF
>17|TRBD2|TRBJ2-7|once|TRBV27
TGTGCCAGCAGTCACAGGACTAGCGGGCGTACTTCCTACGAGCAGTACTTC
CASSHRTSGRTSYEQYF
>15|TRBD1|TRBJ1-1|once|TRBV2
TGTGCCAGCAGTGTTACAGGGGGGCCTTGGACTGAAGCTTTCTTT
CASSVTGGPWTEAFF
>13|.|TRBJ2-5|.|TRBV5-1
TGCGCCAGCAGCTTGGCCCGGGAAGAGACCCAGTACTTC
CASSLAREETQYF
>15|TRBD1|TRBJ2-7|.|TRBV27
TGTGCCAGCAGTAGGACAGGGGGCACGACCTACGAGCAGTACTTC
CASSRTGGTTYEQYF
>13|.|TRBJ1-4|.|TRBV12-5
TGTGCTAGTGGGGGGAGTAGTAATGAAAAACTGTTTTTT
CASGGSSNEKLFF
>12|TRBD1|TRBJ2-7|once|TRBV18
TGTGCCAGCTCACCCCGGACAGGCCAGCAGTACTTC
CASSPRTGQQYF
>16|TRBD1|TRBJ2-3|.|TRBV6-1
TGTGCCAGCAGTGAGGTACAGGGGATGGATAGAGATACGCAGTATTTT
CASSEVQGMDRDTQYF
>14|.|TRBJ1-5|.|TRBV5-6
TGTGCCAGCAGCTTGGGACAGGCAAATCAGCCCCAGCATTTT
CASSLGQANQPQHF
>17|.|TRBJ1-4|.|TRBV7-2
TGTGCCAGCAGCTTAGCAGCCCAGACTGCAACTAATGAAAAACTGTTTTTT
CASSLAAQTATNEKLFF
>13|.|TRBJ2-3|few|TRBV14
TGTGCCAGCAGCCGATTCGACTTAGATACGCAGTATTTT
CASSRFDLDTQYF
>14|TRBD1|TRBJ2-1|.|TRBV5-4
TGTGCCAGCAGCTCCCGGGACAGGGACAAGGAGCAGTTCTTC
CASSSRDRDKEQFF
>13|.|TRBJ2-2|.|TRBV27
TGTGCCAGCAGTTTCAGGGGAGCCGGGGAGCTGTTTTTT
CASSFRGAGELFF
>14|.|TRBJ2-7|.|TRBV21-1
TGTGCCAGCTGGCCCAGGGGGCCTACCTACGAGCAGTACTTC
CASWPRGPTYEQYF
>16|.|TRBJ2-5|.|TRBV9
TGTGCCAGCAGCGTCCGCGGGGGCCCGAGTGCAGAGACCCAGTACTTC
CASSVRGGPSAETQYF
>16|TRBD2|TRBJ2-7|.|TRBV7-8
TGTGCCAGCAGCTTTCGGGGATCGGGAGGGCCCTACGAGCAGTACTTC
CASSFRGSGGPYEQYF
>16|.|TRBJ1-4|.|TRBV6-6
TGTGCCAGCAGTGCCGAGGAACTTGCCCTTAATGAAAAACTGTTTTTT
CASSAEELALNEKLFF
>14|TRBD2|TRBJ2-1|.|TRBV29-1
TGCAGCTCCTCTGGGGCGGGAGGTCACAATGAGCAGTTCTTC
CSSSGAGGHNEQFF
>13|.|TRBJ1-1|.|TRBV7-8
TGTGCCAGCAGCTGGGGGAGGGACACTGAAGCTTTCTTT
CASSWGRDTEAFF
>15|TRBD2|TRBJ2-1|.|TRBV9
TGTGCCAGCAGCCAACTAGCGGGGGGTTACAATGAGCAGTTCTTC
CASSQLAGGYNEQFF
>15|TRBD2|TRBJ2-1|.|TRBV5-4
TGTGCCAGCAGCACACTAGCGGGAGAAGTGGGTGAGCAGTTCTTC
CASSTLAGEVGEQFF
>15|.|TRBJ1-2|.|TRBV21-1
.
CASILGEGSDYGYTF
>16|TRBD2|TRBJ2-7|.|TRBV5-6
TGTGCCAGCAGCCGCCTACTAGCGTTAGATCCCTACGAGCAGTACTTC
CASSRLLALDPYEQYF
>17|TRBD1|TRBJ2-2|.|TRBV7-9
TGTGCCAGCAGCTTATACTATGGACAGGAGCTGACCGGGGAGCTGTTTTTT
CASSLYYGQELTGELFF
>11|.|TRBJ2-7|.|TRBV6-5
TGTGCCAGCAGTTACGAGTACGAGCAGTACTTC
CASSYEYEQYF
>15|TRBD1|TRBJ1-4|.|TRBV7-7
TGTGCCAGCAGCCAGGGACAGGGGACGTTTGAAAAACTGTTTTTT
CASSQGQGTFEKLFF
>18|TRBD2|TRBJ2-1|.|TRBV27
TGTGCCAGCAGTTTATTCGGACTAGCGGAGAGCTCCTACAATGAGCAGTTCTTC
CASSLFGLAESSYNEQFF
>15|TRBD2|TRBJ2-1|.|TRBV10-3
TGTGCCATCAGTGAGGCGGGGGGGCGACCCAATGAGCAGTTCTTC
CAISEAGGRPNEQFF
>15|TRBD2|TRBJ2-1|.|TRBV6-5
TGTGCCAGCAGTTATGGGACTAGCAACTACAATGAGCAGTTCTTC
CASSYGTSNYNEQFF
>14|TRBD2|TRBJ2-3|few|TRBV2
TGTGCCAGCGCGGGACTAGGTAGCACAGATACGCAGTATTTT
CASAGLGSTDTQYF
>13|.|TRBJ2-1|.|TRBV12-5
TGTGCTAGTGGTTTGGATACAGGCAATGAGCAGTTCTTC
CASGLDTGNEQFF
>11|.|TRBJ2-7|.|TRBV6-5
TGTGCCAGCGGGCCCTACTACGAGCAGTACTTC
CASGPYYEQYF
>15|TRBD1|TRBJ2-7|.|TRBV7-2
TGTGCCAGCAGTCTGGACAGGGAAAGGGTAAACGAGCAGTACTTC
CASSLDRERVNEQYF
>14|.|TRBJ1-3|once|TRBV29-1
TGCAGCGTTGAAGTACCAGGGCAAGGAAACACCATATATTTT
CSVEVPGQGNTIYF
>15|TRBD1|TRBJ2-1|.|TRBV27
TGTGCCAGCAGTCCCCGGACAGGTTTCGGCAATGAGCAGTTCTTC
CASSPRTGFGNEQFF
>16|.|TRBJ1-1|.|TRBV4-1
TGCGCCAGCAGCCCCTTGGGTTCAGGGTGGAACACTGAAGCTTTCTTT
CASSPLGSGWNTEAFF
>16|TRBD2|TRBJ2-7|.|TRBV14
TGTGCCAGCAGCCGCCTAGCGACTAGCGGGGCCTACGAGCAGTACTTC
CASSRLATSGAYEQYF
>13|.|TRBJ2-5|.|TRBV9
TGTGCCAGCACCCGAGGACAACAAGAGACCCAGTACTTC
CASTRGQQETQYF
>12|.|TRBJ1-1|.|TRBV30
TGTGCCTGGAACAGGGCCGGCACTGAAGCTTTCTTT
CAWNRAGTEAFF
>14|.|TRBJ1-1|.|TRBV21-1
TGTGCCAGCAGCATGCAGCGGTGGAACACTGAAGCTTTCTTT
CASSMQRWNTEAFF
>14|TRBD1|TRBJ2-1|.|TRBV5-1
TGCGCCAGCAGACTGACAGGGGGCAACAATGAGCAGTTCTTC
CASRLTGGNNEQFF